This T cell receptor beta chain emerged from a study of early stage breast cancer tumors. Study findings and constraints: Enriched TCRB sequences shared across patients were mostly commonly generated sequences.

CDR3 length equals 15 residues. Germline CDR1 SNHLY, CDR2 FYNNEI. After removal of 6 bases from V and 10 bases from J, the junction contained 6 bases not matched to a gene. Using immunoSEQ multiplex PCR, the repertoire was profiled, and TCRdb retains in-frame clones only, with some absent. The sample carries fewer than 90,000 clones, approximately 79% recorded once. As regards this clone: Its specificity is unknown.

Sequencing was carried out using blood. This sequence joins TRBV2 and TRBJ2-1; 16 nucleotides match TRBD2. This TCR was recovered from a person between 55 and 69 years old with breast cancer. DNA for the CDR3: TGTGCCAGCAGCGGGACTAGCGGGGGGGCTCGGGAGCAGTTCTTC. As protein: CASSGTSGGAREQFF.